A single TCR beta chain is shown here with its context. Its specificity is not known. The repertoire was sequenced with immunoSEQ multiplex PCR; TCRdb's copy has only in-frame clones and lacks some. The top ten clones hold 3.6% of a sample with roughly 200,000 clones, just over 90% of them seen once. This sample is drawn from a study of T cell responses to AZD1222 COVID-19 vaccine. The V gene end was trimmed by 6 bases and the J gene end by 7 bases; junction bases not matched to a gene: 9. This CDR3 is 15 amino acids long. Germline values: CDR1 MNHEY, CDR2 SVGAGI. Whole-study findings and limits: Reportedly, close to half of spike-specific TCRs are directed against unmutated variant regions.

The sequence derives from an adult who received the MenACWY meningococcal vaccine as a control. V usage is TRBV6-5 and J usage is TRBJ1-5; TRBD1 aligns across 10 bases. The starting material was peripheral blood, obtained 28 days after the second dose of the MenACWY control vaccine. Here the CDR3 reads CASRPGTGDQQPQHF. The CDR3 nucleotides read TGTGCCAGCAGGCCCGGGACAGGGGACCAACAGCCCCAGCATTTT.